One T cell receptor beta chain is described in this entry. No antigen is known for it. One end of the junction varies from germline; a read error may be responsible. RNA was extracted from bulk tissue without any cell sorting. This sample is part of a study of tumor and adjacent non-tumor tissue in lung cancer. Notes on the study in general: TCR diversity was significantly greater in tumor than normal lung tissue.

CDR1 SGHNT and CDR2 YENEEA come from the germline V gene. CDR3 length equals 17 residues. A modified ARM-PCR protocol with three rounds of nested PCR amplified TCRbeta. TCRdb fed the multiplex PCR reads into MiXCR, producing one record per CDR3 protein. The table lists about 110,000 distinct CDR3 sequences, about 87% of them singletons, with approximately 22% in the top ten. J is TRBJ2-1 and V is TRBV11-3; 12 bases are shared with TRBD2. The origin of this receptor is a man in his 70s with non-small cell lung cancer. Sequencing input: lung tumor tissue. The DNA for the CDR3 is TGTGGCAGCAGCCTCCTAGAGACTAGCGGGGGCTACAATGACCAGTTCTTC. Translated, it gives CGSSLLETSGGYNDQFF. Together with reference TRBV11-3 and TRBJ2-1, the CDR3 gives the full variable domain: EAGVVQSPRYKIIEKKQPVAFWCNPISGHNTLYWYLQNLGQGPELLIRYENEEAVDDSQLPKDRFSAERLKGVDSTLKIQPAELGDSAVYLCGSSLLETSGGYNDQFFGPGTRLTVL.